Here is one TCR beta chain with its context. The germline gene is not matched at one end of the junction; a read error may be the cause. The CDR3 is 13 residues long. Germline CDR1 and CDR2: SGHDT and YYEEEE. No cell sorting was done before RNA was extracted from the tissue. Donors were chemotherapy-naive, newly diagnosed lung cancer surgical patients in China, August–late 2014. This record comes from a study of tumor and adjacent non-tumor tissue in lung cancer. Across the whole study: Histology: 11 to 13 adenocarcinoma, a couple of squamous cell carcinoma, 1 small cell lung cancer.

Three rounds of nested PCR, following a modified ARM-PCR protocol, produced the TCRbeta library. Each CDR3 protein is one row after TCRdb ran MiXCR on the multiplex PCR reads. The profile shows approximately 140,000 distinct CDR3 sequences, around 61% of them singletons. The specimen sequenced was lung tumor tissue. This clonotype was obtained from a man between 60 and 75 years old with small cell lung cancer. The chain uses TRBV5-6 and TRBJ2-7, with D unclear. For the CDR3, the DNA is TGTGCCGGCAGCTTTCAGGTCTCCTACGAGCAGTACTTC. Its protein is CAGSFQVSYEQYF.